This entry lists 25 T cell receptor beta chains sequenced from one sample in a study of blood T cell repertoires in COVID-19. Clones were read by immunoSEQ multiplex PCR, and TCRdb kept only the in-frame ones, dropping some. This sample carries around 58,000 clones, roughly 80% of them seen once, and the ten largest clones take around 4%. Sequencing input: PBMCs or T cells enriched from blood (not recorded which). Receptors originate from a woman aged 40 to 50 with acute COVID-19.

The chain uses TRBV5-4 and TRBJ2-2; a possible D gene is TRBD2 (6 bases). The germline V gene encodes CDR1 SGHNT and CDR2 YYREEE (reference sequence). This CDR3 has 14 amino acids. The ends were cut back, 4 bases at V and 4 bases at J, with 11 bases in the middle. This CDR3 is CASSPLGGTGELFF. The CDR3 bases are TGTGCCAGCAGCCCCCTCGGGGGCACCGGGGAGCTGTTTTTT.

The chain combines TRBV5-4 with TRBJ2-7; TRBD1 might be the D (5 bases). The ends were cut back, 0 bases at V and 7 bases at J, with 17 bases in the middle. Germline CDR1 reads SGHNT; CDR2 reads YYREEE (reference sequence). The CDR3 totals 15 residues. The CDR3 loop reads CASSLDRGYLREQYF. CDR3 nucleotide sequence: TGTGCCAGCAGCTTGGATAGGGGCTACCTCAGGGAGCAGTACTTC.

V is TRBV7-9 and J is TRBJ2-2, with 8 bases identical to TRBD1. V was clipped by 8 bases and J by 1 base; unmatched bases: 6. The germline V gene encodes CDR1 SEHNR and CDR2 FQNEAQ (reference sequence). The CDR3 consists of 15 residues. The CDR3 sequence is CASGTGTGNTGELFF. In nucleotides, the CDR3 is TGTGCCAGCGGAACCGGGACAGGGAACACCGGGGAGCTGTTTTTT.

The chain couples TRBV6-5 to TRBJ1-1; the D gene is possibly TRBD1 (5 bases). The CDR3 extends over 14 amino acids. The V gene's germline CDR1 is MNHEY and CDR2 SVGAGI. With 9 bases removed from V and 5 bases from J, the gap between germline ends came to 19 bases. The CDR3 bases are TGTGCCAGTTCGTCGGCAGGGCCAATGACTGAAGCTTTCTTT. It translates to CASSSAGPMTEAFF.

The chain combines TRBV19 with TRBJ2-3; 9 positions agree with TRBD1. The CDR3 runs 15 residues. The V segment lost 5 bases and the J segment 4 bases; nucleotides outside the gene matches: 7. Germline CDR1 is LNHDA and CDR2 is SQIVND (reference sequence). DNA for the CDR3: TGTGCCAGTAGTGGTGGACAGGGGAGGCCAGATACGCAGTATTTT. Amino acids: CASSGGQGRPDTQYF.

The sample holds a few counts of this clone. V is TRBV9 and J is TRBJ2-3; perhaps TRBD2 as D (6 bases). Germline loops: CDR1 SGDLS, CDR2 YYNGEE. The CDR3 contains 14 residues. Trimming removed 3 bases from V and 4 bases from J, with 12 bases in between. Here the CDR3 DNA reads TGTGCCAGCAGCGGTACGGGAGAGGCAGATACGCAGTATTTT. It translates to CASSGTGEADTQYF.

V and J are TRBV10-3 and TRBJ2-1, with D perhaps TRBD2 (5 bases). The CDR3 runs to 12 residues. V was trimmed by 4 bases and J by 7 bases, leaving 8 bases between them. The germline CDR1 and CDR2 sequences are ENHRY and SYGVKD. The chain's CDR3 is CAISGAANEQFF. The CDR3 nucleotides are TGTGCCATCAGTGGAGCGGCAAATGAGCAGTTCTTC.

Here the CDR3 reads CASNQEQGRYEQYV. CDR3 nucleotides: TGCGCCAGCAACCAAGAACAGGGGCGCTACGAGCAGTACGTC. The chain recombines TRBV4-1 with TRBJ2-7, with TRBD1 matching 7 bases. The CDR3 loop spans 14 amino acids. From germline, CDR1 is MGHRA and CDR2 YSYEKL.

This clone was observed a few times. The J gene is TRBJ1-2, the V gene TRBV29-1; tentatively, D is TRBD1 (6 bases). The CDR3 totals 13 residues. V was shortened by 1 base and J by 7 bases, with 13 bases between the two germline ends. Germline V gives CDR1 SQVTM, CDR2 ANQGSEA. In nucleotides, the CDR3 is TGCAGCGTTGAAGCTCAGGGGACGGGTGGCTACACCTTC. The encoded protein is CSVEAQGTGGYTF.

The chain links TRBV2 to TRBJ1-2; tentatively, D is TRBD1 (6 bases). Trimming stripped 6 bases from V and 4 bases from J, with 21 bases between. The CDR3 is 16 amino acids. CDR1 is SNHLY, CDR2 FYNNEI, per germline. CDR3 loop: CASRDRIGVKSYGYTF. CDR3 sequence (DNA): TGTGCCAGCAGGGACAGAATAGGGGTGAAGAGCTATGGCTACACCTTC.

CDR3 coding DNA: TGTGCCAGCAGCGGGTGGACAGGGGCCAAGAACGAGCAGTACTTC. Protein sequence: CASSGWTGAKNEQYF. V usage is TRBV7-9 and J usage is TRBJ2-7; 9 bases line up with TRBD1. The germline V gene has CDR1 SEHNR and CDR2 FQNEAQ (reference sequence). With 5 bases clipped from V and 5 bases from J, the junction kept 10 bases outside the gene matches. The CDR3 contains 15 residues.

Only one count was recorded for this clone. This chain uses TRBV28 with TRBJ1-2; no clear D. Trimming took off 6 bases at V and 6 bases at J, with 11 bases between the two ends. Germline loops: CDR1 MDHEN, CDR2 SYDVKM. The CDR3 loop spans 12 amino acids. CDR3 in amino acids: CASSLIPDGYTF. The CDR3 DNA is TGTGCCAGCAGCCTCATACCGGATGGCTACACCTTC.

V is TRBV10-3 and J is TRBJ1-1; no firm D call. The CDR3 spans 13 residues. Trimming removed 4 bases from V and 3 bases from J, with 9 bases in between. The germline CDR1 and CDR2 sequences are ENHRY and SYGVKD. The CDR3 bases are TGTGCCATCAGTGGGGAGCCCCACACTGAAGCTTTCTTT. This gives the protein CAISGEPHTEAFF.

The chain uses TRBV29-1 and TRBJ2-2; D may be TRBD1 (5 bases). Trimming cost V 3 bases and J 3 bases, with 8 bases left between them. CDR1 and CDR2 (germline): SQVTM, ANQGSEA. CDR3 size: 13 residues. The CDR3 DNA reads TGCAGCGTTGACCAGGGTTACACCGGGGAGCTGTTTTTT. Its translation is CSVDQGYTGELFF.

This sequence joins TRBV7-6 and TRBJ1-1; 9 bases match TRBD1. The V gene's germline CDR1 is SGHVS and CDR2 FNYEAQ. The CDR3 totals 14 residues. V shed 2 bases, J shed 4 bases, and the junction held 2 bases outside the gene matches. CDR3 region: CASSLRTGVTEAFF. DNA for the CDR3: TGTGCCAGCAGCTTAAGGACAGGGGTCACTGAAGCTTTCTTT.

The J gene is TRBJ1-5, the V gene TRBV6-4, with D hard to call. The V end was cut by 5 bases, the J end by 1 base, with 12 bases between. CDR3 size: 15 residues. The germline V gene encodes CDR1 MRHNA and CDR2 SNTAGT. The CDR3 DNA sequence: TGTGCCAGCAGTAACGGAGGGCGCAGCAATCAGCCCCAGCATTTT. Protein sequence: CASSNGGRSNQPQHF.

The genes are TRBV5-5 and TRBJ1-5; TRBD1 is a possible D gene (5 bases). V shed 0 bases and J shed 4 bases, with 8 bases lying between them. Germline V gene data show CDR1 as SGHKS and CDR2 as YYEKEE (reference sequence). The CDR3 extends over 14 amino acids. CDR3 bases: TGTGCCAGCAGCTTGGCAGGGACTAATCAGCCCCAGCATTTT. Translating gives CASSLAGTNQPQHF.

The DNA for the CDR3 is TGTGCCAGCAGCTCCGGACAGGGACGAGTAGATGGCTACACCTTC. Translated: CASSSGQGRVDGYTF. This sequence joins TRBV5-6 and TRBJ1-2; TRBD1 matches 8 bases. CDR3 length: 15 residues. The trim removed 3 bases at V and 6 bases at J, leaving 10 bases unmatched. Germline V CDR1 and CDR2: SGHDT, YYEEEE.

The chain combines TRBV5-4 with TRBJ1-4; D is unclear. The CDR3 runs to 14 residues. Germline lookup yields CDR1 SGHNT and CDR2 YYREEE (reference sequence). The V end was cut by 2 bases, the J end by 6 bases, with 11 bases between. The CDR3 loop reads CASSLVPRDEKLFF. The CDR3 bases are TGTGCCAGCAGCTTAGTGCCTCGAGATGAAAAACTGTTTTTT.

The rearrangement links TRBV5-4 to TRBJ2-3; TRBD2 might be the D (6 bases). This CDR3 is built from 13 residues. Germline CDR1 SGHNT, CDR2 YYREEE (reference sequence). Trimming took 1 base from V and 5 from J, leaving 8 bases between them. CDR3 amino acids: CASSLMGGDTQYF. CDR3 nucleotides: TGTGCCAGCAGCTTGATGGGGGGAGATACGCAGTATTTT.

This clone was found once. The chain recombines TRBV19 with TRBJ1-5, with D perhaps TRBD1 (6 bases). This CDR3 spans 14 amino acids. The V end was cut by 5 bases, the J end by 4 bases, with 12 bases between. Germline V gene data show CDR1 as LNHDA and CDR2 as SQIVND (reference sequence). The CDR3 sequence: CASSSGRGNQPQHF. The CDR3 DNA reads as TGTGCCAGTAGTTCTGGCAGGGGAAATCAGCCCCAGCATTTT.

This clone turned up a few times. The CDR3 region has the DNA TGTGCCAGCAGTCTATCGCGCTACACCTTC. Its translation is CASSLSRYTF. V and J are TRBV6-5 and TRBJ1-2; unclear D gene. The germline V and J ends were trimmed by 5 bases and 9 bases, with 7 bases remaining between them. The CDR3 runs to 10 residues. CDR1 and CDR2 from the germline V gene are MNHEY and SVGAGI.

This chain connects TRBV5-5 to TRBJ1-1; no reliable D call. The germline V and J ends were trimmed by 0 bases and 1 base, with 7 bases remaining between them. This CDR3 contains 14 residues. Germline V gene lookup returns CDR1 SGHKS and CDR2 YYEKEE (reference sequence). In DNA, the CDR3 is TGTGCCAGCAGCTTGGTTACGGGGAACACTGAAGCTTTCTTT. Translating it yields CASSLVTGNTEAFF.

This chain joins TRBV7-9 and TRBJ2-1; D possibly corresponds to TRBD2 (5 bases). Looked up from germline, CDR1 is SEHNR and CDR2 is FQNEAQ (reference sequence). The length of the CDR3 is 14 residues. Trimming shortened V by 2 bases and J by 9 bases, and 14 bases separated the two germline ends. CDR3: CASSLSSGKLEQFF. DNA of the CDR3: TGTGCCAGCAGCTTAAGTTCGGGGAAACTTGAGCAGTTCTTC.

This clone turned up a few times. Additional DNA sequences in this sample encode the identical CDR3. V gene TRBV19 combines with J gene TRBJ1-4; D may be TRBD1 (5 bases). The CDR3 extends over 15 amino acids. Trimming removed 6 bases at V and 0 bases at J, with 11 bases between. Germline V gene sequence: CDR1 LNHDA, CDR2 SQIVND (reference sequence). CDR3 sequence reads: CASRPDRATNEKLFF. The CDR3 bases are TGTGCCAGTAGGCCCGACAGAGCAACTAATGAAAAACTGTTTTTT.